This T cell receptor beta chain comes out of a study of spatial heterogeneity in lung cancer. Across the whole study: An average of more than ten raw reads was observed per unique TCR and UMI combination.

This clonotype has ten or more counts. The antigen is undetermined. The time point denotes: blood at routine non-recurrence follow-up after resection. Study outcomes and limitations: Expanded tumor TCRs that were ubiquitous appeared in blood more at resection than follow-up.

Germline values: CDR1 LNHNV, CDR2 YYDKDF (reference sequence). The length of the CDR3 is 13 residues. V was trimmed by 0 bases and J by 4 bases, leaving 6 bases between them. MiXCR was run by TCRdb on the 5' RACE reads, yielding one entry per CDR3 protein. The profile covers about 27,000 distinct CDR3 sequences, with roughly 5.7% appearing a single time and less than 25% taken by the ten largest. This clonotype was sampled from a female donor with early-stage non-small cell lung cancer. The sample here was PBMCs, taken at follow-up. V is TRBV15 and J is TRBJ2-5; D is uncertain. CDR3 amino acids: CATSREQGETQYF. As DNA, the CDR3 is TGTGCCACCAGCAGAGAACAAGGAGAGACCCAGTACTTC.